This is a list of T cell receptor beta chains from one sample in a study of OX40 agonist ivuxolimab in advanced cancers. Measured with immunoSEQ multiplex PCR; TCRdb has only the in-frame clones, and not every one. The sample includes about 55,000 clones, over 75% of them seen just once. The sequencing used CD4+ or CD8+ T cells sorted from blood, collected in a trial of the OX40 agonist ivuxolimab. Receptors originate from an adult with an advanced solid tumor such as melanoma, head and neck, liver or kidney cancer. Both conserved end residues are part of each CDR3. Each record gives: CDR3 protein, CDR3 DNA, J gene, D gene, clone size, V gene. The D gene is left open where the match is weak. Not every row has a clone size; where given, it reads once, few, many or a size class.

CASSVTPGEYGYTF | TGTGCCAGCAGCGTCACTCCAGGGGAATATGGCTACACCTTC | TRBJ1-2 | - | - | TRBV7-9
CASNAQGTTYEQYF | TGTGCCAGCAATGCGCAGGGGACAACCTACGAGCAGTACTTC | TRBJ2-7 | - | - | TRBV2
CAWTRGKGNTIYF | TGTGCCTGGACCAGGGGGAAAGGAAACACCATATATTTT | TRBJ1-3 | TRBD1 | - | TRBV30
CASSLLNTIYF | TGTGCCAGCAGTTTACTGAACACCATATATTTT | TRBJ1-3 | - | - | TRBV28
CASSEEVTGELFF | TGTGCCAGCAGTGAAGAGGTCACCGGGGAGCTGTTTTTT | TRBJ2-2 | - | - | TRBV2
CASNLRGRNTEAFF | TGTGCCAGCAACTTGAGGGGTAGGAACACTGAAGCTTTCTTT | TRBJ1-1 | - | - | TRBV11-2
CAISQRTSGSNEQFF | TGTGCCATCAGCCAGCGGACTAGCGGGAGTAATGAGCAGTTCTTC | TRBJ2-1 | TRBD2 | - | TRBV10-3
CASSPRGQLGYGYTF | TGTGCCAGCAGTCCCCGGGGACAGTTGGGCTATGGCTACACCTTC | TRBJ1-2 | TRBD1 | - | TRBV6-1
CASSLAGTNLNYGYTF | TGTGCCAGCAGCCTAGCCGGGACCAACCTAAACTATGGCTACACCTTC | TRBJ1-2 | - | - | TRBV7-9
CASSPPGTGEGDTQYF | TGTGCCAGCTCACCCCCCGGGACAGGGGAAGGAGATACGCAGTATTTT | TRBJ2-3 | TRBD1 | once | TRBV18
CASSWEIGGSNEQFF | TGCGCCAGCAGCTGGGAGATAGGGGGGTCCAATGAGCAGTTCTTC | TRBJ2-1 | - | - | TRBV5-1
CASSVDDDVGTEAFF | TGTGCCAGCAGCGTAGATGATGATGTGGGCACTGAAGCTTTCTTT | TRBJ1-1 | - | few | TRBV9
CASSVGRTGGTEAFF | TGTGCCAGCAGCGTAGGGAGGACAGGGGGAACTGAAGCTTTCTTT | TRBJ1-1 | TRBD1 | - | TRBV9
CASRKAQSSYEQYF | TGTGCCAGCAGGAAAGCGCAAAGCTCCTACGAGCAGTACTTC | TRBJ2-7 | - | - | TRBV6-5
CASSKASTRNTIYF | TGTGCCAGTAGTAAGGCGTCTACGCGGAACACCATATATTTT | TRBJ1-3 | - | - | TRBV19
CASSPRLAGSILNEQFF | TGCGCCAGCAGCCCACGACTAGCGGGGTCTATTCTAAATGAGCAGTTCTTC | TRBJ2-1 | TRBD2 | - | TRBV5-1